The clone carrying this TCR beta chain was found a few times. No antigen is known for it. Germline V lookup: CDR1 MGHDK, CDR2 SYGVNS. V dropped 1 base and J dropped 6 bases, with 18 bases sitting between them. The CDR3 extends over 17 amino acids. This sample is part of a study of T cell repertoires in cytomegalovirus infection. Across the study: Matching HLA type and CMV infection were both indicated by public TCR beta signatures. Points from the study as a whole: Summed frequency of public TCR beta families distinguished CMV carriers with the relevant HLA. HLA-C-restricted CMV-specific TCR beta clonotypes prevailed in the ex vivo response.

TCRdb called the reads again in MiXCR, with one record for every CDR3 protein. The table has 500,000 or so distinct CDR3 sequences, approximately 17% seen once. What was sequenced was CD8+ T cells from PBMCs. This clonotype was obtained from a human donor in good health (CMV status not recorded). Some clones in this sample may be carry-over from other donors' samples. J is TRBJ2-2 and V is TRBV25-1, with D maybe TRBD2 (5 bases). The CDR3 coding sequence is TGTGCCAGCAGTGAATTGGGGAGACTGCCATATGCCGGGGAGCTGTTTTTT. Translation: CASSELGRLPYAGELFF.